This T cell receptor (beta chain) was captured by sequencing in a study of cytomegalovirus exposure and HLA in healthy donors. Note on this clone: Its target is unknown. At one boundary the junction diverges from the germline segment, which might be a read error.

Whole-study results and caveats: Being indistinguishable, some V segments were excluded, TRBV6-2 and TRBV6-3 among them. The authors assumed roughly uniform sequencing depth across donors for presence/absence analyses. In a later analysis, CMV-associated beta chains were mostly HLA-associated, it appeared. For most TCR sequences rarity was the rule, although some public TCRs occurred in many donors.

It was with 60 Vbeta and 13 Jbeta primers that the PCR ran. Libraries were prepared by immunoSEQ multiplex PCR; TCRdb keeps only in-frame clonotypes and omits some of them. This sample has roughly 150,000 clones; roughly 73% occur once, and the top ten carry 1.5% to 2%. The CDR3 is 12 residues long. Germline V gene sequence: CDR1 SNHLY, CDR2 FYNNEI. The gene calls are TRBV2 and TRBJ2-1; TRBD1 might be the D (5 bases). This receptor was taken from a young woman in good health and CMV-seronegative. The sequencing sample was made of PBMCs. CDR3: CASSWTYNEQFF. CDR3 bases: TGTGCTAGCAGTTGGACATACAATGAGCAGTTCTTC.